Below, 13 T cell receptor beta chains from the same sample are listed, as sequenced in a study of CD8+CD57+ T cells in acquired aplastic anemia. Template material for TCR beta VDJ and CDR3 profiling consisted of genomic DNA. Each CDR3 protein is one row after TCRdb ran MiXCR on the reads. The table includes about 250,000 distinct CDR3 sequences, approximately 50% detected once. Flow cytometry had shown expanded CD8+CD57+ cells in the patients chosen for sequencing. The sequenced material came from sorted CD4+, CD8+, or CD8+CD57+ T cells (not recorded which) from PBMCs. Source of these receptors: a human donor with aplastic anemia.

V usage is TRBV7-9 and J usage is TRBJ1-2; D gene uncertain. The germline V and J ends were trimmed by 5 bases and 9 bases, with 13 bases remaining between them. The CDR3 sequence is 12 residues long. CDR1 and CDR2 from the germline V gene are SEHNR and FQNEAQ (reference sequence). CDR3 residues: CASSLRYDSYTF. The CDR3 nucleotides read TGTGCCAGCAGCCTAAGGTATGACAGCTACACCTTC.

Comments on this clonotype: This is likely a read error, given that the CDR3 carries no conserved phenylalanine or tryptophan at its end. The chain has TRBV6-2 or TRBV6-3 and TRBJ2-5; the D gene is possibly TRBD2 (5 bases). Germline loops: CDR1 MNHEY, CDR2 SVGEGT. The germline V and J ends were trimmed by 7 bases and 0 bases, with 12 bases remaining between them. CDR3 length equals 14 residues. CDR3 in DNA: TGTGCCAGCAATACCCGGGGAGACCAAGAGACCCAGTACTCC. Its translation: CASNTRGDQETQYS.

This clonotype was seen a single time. A much larger clone lies a single base off, so this may be a read error. The chain uses TRBV6-1 and TRBJ1-2; D is perhaps TRBD1 (6 bases). Germline loops: CDR1 MNHNS, CDR2 SASEGT. The CDR3 runs to 16 residues. DNA for the CDR3: TGTGCCAGCACCGCCTCATCCACAGGGAGCTTCTATAGCTACACCTTC. It codes for CASTASSTGSFYSYTF.

The CDR3 protein is CATSGTGQGYTF. The CDR3 bases are TGTGCCACCAGCGGGACAGGGCAGGGCTACACCTTC. This chain joins TRBV15 and TRBJ1-2; 9 positions match TRBD1. The germline gives CDR1 LNHNV, CDR2 YYDKDF (reference sequence). The CDR3 spans 12 residues. The V gene end was trimmed by 5 bases and the J gene end by 8 bases; junction bases not matched to a gene: 3.

On this clonotype: This sequence may be a read error, since a much larger clone differs from it by one base. This rearrangement joins TRBV11-2 to TRBJ2-1; 8 nucleotides agree with TRBD2. The CDR3 totals 15 residues. Germline loops: CDR1 SGHAT, CDR2 FQNNGV. The CDR3 protein is CASSSRAGDYSEQFF. Written as DNA, the CDR3 is TGTGCCAGCAGCTCAAGAGCGGGGGACTACAGTGAGCAGTTCTTC.

This clonotype was seen a handful of times. The DNA of the CDR3 is TGCAGCGTTGTAATCCTGGGGGGGTCTTATGAGCAGTACTTC. As protein: CSVVILGGSYEQYF. This chain connects TRBV29-1 to TRBJ2-7, with 7 positions matching TRBD2. With V trimmed by 4 bases and J by 7 bases, 13 bases remained unmatched. CDR3 length: 14 residues. CDR1 is SQVTM, CDR2 ANQGSEA, per germline.

This clonotype has ten or more counts. V gene TRBV7-6 combines with J gene TRBJ2-1, with a possible D match to TRBD2 (5 bases). The CDR3 sequence is 16 residues long. V was trimmed by 1 base and J by 2 bases, leaving 12 bases between them. Germline V lookup: CDR1 SGHVS, CDR2 FNYEAQ. CDR3 in amino acids: CASSLERTGTYNEQFF. Here the CDR3 DNA reads TGTGCCAGCAGCTTAGAGAGGACTGGGACCTACAATGAGCAGTTCTTC.

The table lists this clonotype with many counts. The V and J genes are TRBV7-9 and TRBJ2-7; 9 bases map to TRBD1. This CDR3 is 18 amino acids long. Per the germline V gene, CDR1 is SEHNR and CDR2 is FQNEAQ (reference sequence). Losses at the gene ends were 5 bases for V and 1 base for J; bases not matched to a gene: 15. This CDR3 is CASSLAHDRDRESYEQYF. The DNA for the CDR3 is TGTGCCAGCAGCCTCGCCCATGATAGGGACAGGGAATCCTACGAGCAGTACTTC. The variable domain in full, completed from reference TRBV7-9 and TRBJ2-7, reads DTGVSQNPRHKITKRGQNVTFRCDPISEHNRLYWYRQTLGQGPEFLTYFQNEAQLEKSRLLSDRFSAERPKGSFSTLEIQRTEQGDSAMYLCASSLAHDRDRESYEQYFGPGTRLTVT.

The chain is built from TRBV19 and TRBJ2-7, with TRBD2 matching over 11 bases. Germline lookup yields CDR1 LNHDA and CDR2 SQIVND (reference sequence). This CDR3 spans 15 amino acids. The V segment lost 6 bases and the J segment 4 bases; nucleotides outside the gene matches: 8. CDR3 residues: CASRTVAGGPYEQYF. CDR3 DNA: TGTGCCAGTAGGACCGTAGCGGGGGGGCCGTACGAGCAGTACTTC.

Concerning this clonotype: The germline gene is not matched at one end of the junction; a read error may be the cause. The chain recombines TRBV2 with TRBJ1-6; D not resolved. CDR1 and CDR2 from the germline V gene are SNHLY and FYNNEI. The CDR3 consists of 15 residues. The CDR3 sequence is CASSPGTSYNSPFHF. CDR3 sequence (DNA): TGTGCCAGCAGTCCCGGAACCTCATATAATTCACCCTTCCACTTT.

V is TRBV11-2 and J is TRBJ1-1; D is unresolved. This CDR3 spans 13 amino acids. CDR1 SGHAT and CDR2 FQNNGV come from the germline V gene. Trimming shortened V by 5 bases and J by 8 bases, and 15 bases separated the two germline ends. CDR3 sequence: CASSIYGGVEAFF. The CDR3 coding sequence is TGTGCCAGCAGCATTTACGGCGGGGTGGAAGCTTTCTTT.

This clonotype was seen ten or more times. CDR3 sequence (DNA): TGTGCCAGCAGCCCCTTGGGGACCTACGAGCAGTACTTC. It is translated as CASSPLGTYEQYF. This chain joins TRBV7-8 and TRBJ2-7; D is ambiguous. In germline, CDR1 is SGHVS, CDR2 FQNEAQ. The CDR3 spans 13 residues. Trimming removed 5 bases from V and 2 bases from J, with 10 bases in between.

This clonotype was found many times. The gene calls are TRBV19 and TRBJ1-2; D uncertain. CDR1 LNHDA and CDR2 SQIVND come from the germline V gene (reference sequence). V lost 3 bases to trimming and J lost 5 bases, with 25 bases between them. This CDR3 region has 18 residues. CDR3 sequence: CASSIGSPIPKTPYGYTF. Written as DNA, the CDR3 is TGTGCCAGTAGTATTGGCTCTCCGATCCCAAAGACACCTTATGGCTACACCTTC.